Here is one T cell receptor beta chain with its context. Its antigen remains unidentified. The sample originates from a study of cytomegalovirus exposure and HLA in healthy donors. PCR involved 60 Vbeta and 13 Jbeta primers. TCRdb keeps only in-frame clones here, not all; method: immunoSEQ multiplex PCR. The data contain 85,000 to 120,000 clones, over 55% of them singletons. J gave up 4 bases and V 5 bases, and 3 bases lay outside the gene matches. The CDR3 contains 14 residues. Germline V gives CDR1 SGHNT, CDR2 YYREEE (reference sequence). Study-wide results and caveats: In all likelihood, a cluster of highly shared sequence variants was a sequencing artifact. Follow-up analysis found HLA locus-dependent TCR association rates, highest for DRB1 and lowest for HLA-C. Association of a missense DCLRE1C variant with TCR beta V- and J-gene trimming was reported in a later analysis. With high specificity and sensitivity, the classifier reportedly diagnosed cytomegalovirus status.

This TCR was sampled from a female donor in good health and CMV-seronegative. Sequenced: PBMCs. The V and J genes are TRBV5-4 and TRBJ2-2, with 9 bases aligning to TRBD2. The chain's CDR3 is CASSLAGVTGELFF. CDR3 DNA sequence: TGTGCCAGCAGTTTAGCGGGAGTCACCGGGGAGCTGTTTTTT.